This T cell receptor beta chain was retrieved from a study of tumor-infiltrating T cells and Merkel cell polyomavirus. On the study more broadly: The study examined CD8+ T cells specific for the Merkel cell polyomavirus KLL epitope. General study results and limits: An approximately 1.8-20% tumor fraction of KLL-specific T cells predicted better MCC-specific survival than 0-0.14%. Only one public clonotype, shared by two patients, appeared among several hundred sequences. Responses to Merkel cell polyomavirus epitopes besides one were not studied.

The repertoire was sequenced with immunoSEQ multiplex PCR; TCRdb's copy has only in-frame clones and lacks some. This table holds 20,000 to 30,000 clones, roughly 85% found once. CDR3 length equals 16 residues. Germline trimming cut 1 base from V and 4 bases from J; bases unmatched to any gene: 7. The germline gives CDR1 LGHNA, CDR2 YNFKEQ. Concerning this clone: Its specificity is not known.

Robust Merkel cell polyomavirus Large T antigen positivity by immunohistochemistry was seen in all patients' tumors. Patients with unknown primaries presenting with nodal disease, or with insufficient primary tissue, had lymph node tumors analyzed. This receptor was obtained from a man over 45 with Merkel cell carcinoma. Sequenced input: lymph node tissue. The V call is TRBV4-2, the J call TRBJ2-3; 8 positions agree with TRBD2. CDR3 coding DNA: TGTGCCAGCAGCCAAGGAGGGAGCGGGGGACCAGATACGCAGTATTTT. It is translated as CASSQGGSGGPDTQYF.